This is a list of T cell receptor beta chains from one sample in a study of blood T cells in healthy people across ages. TCRdb recomputed calls from the 5' RACE reads with MiXCR, one row per CDR3 protein. Of 870,000 or so distinct CDR3 sequences detected, around 26% appear once; the ten largest clones hold roughly 17%. The sample taken for sequencing was blood. These receptors originate from a woman older than 75 in good health. CDR3s leave out the opening cysteine and the closing phenylalanine or tryptophan.

TRBV6-2/TRBV6-3 ASRGYSAGQETQY
TRBV28 ASSLEGAAGQEGEQF
TRBV20-1 SARGGQQETQY
TRBV6-1 ASSEAGERGLSKNIQY
TRBV2 ASRLMGQGDEKLF
TRBV12-3/TRBV12-4 ASSFGQSSTDTQY
TRBV3-1 ASSQDARINQPQH
TRBV10-3 AISESAGVGVGLGQF
TRBV6-2/TRBV6-3 ASSYPLGSGGRGEQF
TRBV12-3/TRBV12-4 ASRHRDRDEKLF
TRBV5-1 ASSFQGENEKLF
TRBV28 ASNPRGRGDNQPQH
TRBV6-5 ASSYRQIPGTDTQY
TRBV7-2 ASSPLAGGYEQY
TRBV20-1 SAIDAGGRNTEAF
TRBV28 ASSEQGAPYEQY
TRBV25-1 ASSADRGTTDTQY
TRBV7-2 ASSLIAVFPGANVLT
TRBV6-5 ASSNRQRREVNQPQH
TRBV6-6 ASSYTGPPQH
TRBV5-1 ASSSRATGLTEAF
TRBV18 ASSLSRDSNEQF
TRBV28 ASSPARGLREKLF
TRBV29-1 SFGVYNEQF
TRBV7-9 ASSFGGQGYEQY
TRBV4-3 ASSQDLTGHQPQH
TRBV9 ASSVAIGTSGTQY
TRBV5-1 ASSPGLAGMFYNEQF
TRBV10-3 AIRGLAGVSYEQY
TRBV7-2 ASSFTGQFYEQY
TRBV11-3 ASSFLAGGLSGRTDTQY
TRBV28 ASTRQATRGDIQY
TRBV11-2 ASSLAPSQETQY
TRBV20-1 SAREVFGSEGETQY
TRBV5-1 ASSLAAWGGLGEQF
TRBV28 ASSLPPPSSYEQY
TRBV20-1 SASTGGGSPLH
TRBV5-1 ASSLSGSQYEQY
TRBV5-1 ASSFDGEGQETQY
TRBV20-1 SARDLGTSGYTGERF
TRBV11-2 ASSGLGLDLETQY
TRBV5-1 ASSLGASLNTEAF
TRBV7-9 ASSYIAGATYEQY
TRBV20-1 SATIPSGLSYNEQF
TRBV14 ASSQDRDTLQF
TRBV7-2 ASSPRGQGVNQPQH
TRBV6-1 ASRPNSIWGTNTEAF
TRBV6-6 ASTGTGQVTEAF
TRBV3-1 ASSLRTGGKDTQY
TRBV12-3/TRBV12-4 ASSIEGGDAQY
TRBV6-1 ASSGIGTGDSNYGYT
TRBV7-2 ASSLVTGGLSEQY
TRBV7-6 ASSLAYNQPQH
TRBV12-3/TRBV12-4 ASSVKWDGEVNQPQH
TRBV6-2/TRBV6-3 ASSPDGLAGSDTQY
TRBV19 ASSIAGHSNQPQH
TRBV15 ATSRETDSYERY